These 31 T cell receptor beta chains share one sample of origin, sequenced in a study of T cells in tumors after PD-1 blockade. The repertoire was sequenced with immunoSEQ multiplex PCR; TCRdb's copy has only in-frame clones and lacks some. The sample holds about 59,000 clones, around three quarters seen once. The sequences come from PBMCs, collected before anti-PD-1 treatment. The receptor set was obtained from a human donor with basal cell carcinoma.

This rearrangement joins TRBV10-2 to TRBJ2-1; 10 bases match TRBD2. Germline V gene sequence: CDR1 WSHSY, CDR2 SAAADI. The CDR3 has 16 residues. V dropped 0 bases and J dropped 7; count of bases not matched to a gene: 6. The CDR3 protein is CASSESGAGGLNEQFF. The DNA of the CDR3 is TGCGCCAGCAGTGAGTCGGGAGCGGGGGGGCTGAATGAGCAGTTCTTC.

By share, this clone counts as medium-sized. The J gene is TRBJ2-2, the V gene TRBV14; 7 positions match TRBD1. The CDR3 is 16 residues long. Germline loops: CDR1 SGHDN, CDR2 FVKESK. Losses at the gene ends were 4 bases for V and 3 bases for J; bases not matched to a gene: 8. CDR3 sequence: CASSPGARGHTGELFF. CDR3 coding DNA: TGTGCCAGCAGCCCAGGAGCAAGGGGGCACACCGGGGAGCTGTTTTTT.

The chain carries TRBV11-3 and TRBJ2-5; a weak D match, TRBD1 (6 bases). V shed 2 bases and J shed 1 base, with 17 bases lying between them. The length of the CDR3 is 17 residues. Germline V gene data show CDR1 as SGHNT and CDR2 as YENEEA. DNA for the CDR3: TGTGCCAGCAGCTTAAATTCGGGACATGGGGCCCAAGAGACCCAGTACTTC. Protein product: CASSLNSGHGAQETQYF.

The chain employs TRBV20-1 and TRBJ2-1; D is uncertain. There are 11 residues in the CDR3. CDR1 is DFQATT, CDR2 SNEGSKA, per germline (reference sequence). V lost 3 bases and J lost 7, with 7 bases in between. Written as DNA, the CDR3 is TGCAGTGCTAGGGTTCATAATGAGCAGTTCTTC. This translates into CSARVHNEQFF.

This chain links TRBV29-1 with TRBJ1-1; no reliable D call. The CDR3 is 10 residues long. The germline gives CDR1 SQVTM, CDR2 ANQGSEA. The germline V and J ends were trimmed by 8 bases and 4 bases, with 8 bases remaining between them. The CDR3 is CSYSSTEAFF. CDR3 in DNA: TGCAGCTATAGCTCCACTGAAGCTTTCTTT.

The chain links TRBV21-1 to TRBJ1-5. TRBV21-1 is an annotated pseudogene. CDR3 length equals 18 residues. The CDR3 loop reads CASSKAVGRYWSNQPQHF. In DNA, the CDR3 is TGTGCCAGCAGCAAAGCCGTAGGGCGCTACTGGAGCAATCAGCCCCAGCATTTT.

The chain joins TRBV2 to TRBJ1-6, with D unclear. CDR1 is SNHLY, CDR2 FYNNEI, per germline. The CDR3 loop spans 14 amino acids. Trimming stripped 2 bases from V and 14 bases from J, with 16 bases between. CDR3 bases: TGTGCCAGCAGTGAAAACGGGTTTAAGAGGGCCCTCCACTTT. Translated: CASSENGFKRALHF.

This chain uses TRBV9 with TRBJ2-3, with TRBD1 identical over 7 bases. Germline V gene lookup returns CDR1 SGDLS and CDR2 YYNGEE. CDR3 size: 15 residues. Trimming cost V 1 base and J 4 bases; bases outside gene matches: 6. This CDR3 is CASSVRLGGADTQYF. Here the CDR3 DNA reads TGTGCCAGCAGCGTACGTTTAGGGGGCGCAGATACGCAGTATTTT.

This rearrangement joins TRBV3-1 (or the pseudogene TRBV3-2) to TRBJ1-2; possibly TRBD1 for D (5 bases). V was trimmed by 1 base and J by 8 bases, leaving 8 bases between them. The CDR3 length is 12 residues. CDR1 LGHDT and CDR2 YNNKEL come from the germline V gene (reference sequence). For the CDR3, the DNA is TGTGCCAGCAGCCAAGCATGGACAGGCTACACCTTC. Translated: CASSQAWTGYTF.

The chain combines TRBV18 with TRBJ2-7; D is tentatively TRBD1 or TRBD2 (6 bases each). The CDR3 spans 18 residues. Looked up from germline, CDR1 is KGHSH and CDR2 is LQKENI. V was shortened by 6 bases and J by 0 bases, with 24 bases between the two germline ends. The CDR3 region has the DNA TGTGCCAGCTCTCCCGCGGAAGGGACACGGGACTTCTCCTACGAGCAGTACTTC. Residues: CASSPAEGTRDFSYEQYF.

This chain uses TRBV27 with TRBJ1-2, with D unclear. Per the germline V gene, CDR1 is MNHEY and CDR2 is SMNVEV (reference sequence). The CDR3 runs to 15 residues. The V end lost 3 bases, the J end lost 2 bases, and 13 bases lay between the germline ends. The CDR3 region has the DNA TGTGCCAGCAGTTTGAGGGCAGACTTAAACTATGGCTACACCTTC. Amino acids: CASSLRADLNYGYTF.

The V call is TRBV6-1, the J call TRBJ1-4, with D unresolved. The CDR3 contains 16 residues. Germline V lookup: CDR1 MNHNS, CDR2 SASEGT. V lost 3 bases and J 8 bases, leaving 19 bases between the germline ends. The CDR3 sequence is CASSDSPSSPIEKLFF. The CDR3 DNA reads as TGTGCCAGCAGTGATTCCCCCAGTTCCCCGATCGAAAAACTGTTTTTT.

This chain uses TRBV4-1 with TRBJ1-6, with D maybe TRBD1 (6 bases). Between the trimmed V and J ends, which lost 1 base and 7 bases, there was a span of 17 bases. In germline, CDR1 is MGHRA, CDR2 YSYEKL. This CDR3 comprises 17 residues. The CDR3 DNA sequence: TGCGCCAGCAGCCAAGGGGTTGGGGGGCAGGCGAATTCACCCCTCCACTTT. Its protein is CASSQGVGGQANSPLHF.

A few counts support this clone. The V gene is TRBV7-3, the J gene TRBJ1-1; tentatively, D is TRBD1 (5 bases). Germline CDR1 is SGHTA and CDR2 is FQGTGA. V was shortened by 5 bases and J by 3 bases, with 10 bases between the two germline ends. The CDR3 is 13 amino acids. The CDR3 is CASSIKTDTEAFF. The DNA of the CDR3 is TGTGCCAGCAGCATTAAGACAGACACTGAAGCTTTCTTT. The entire variable domain, with the rest obtained from reference TRBV7-3 and TRBJ1-1, is as follows: GAGVSQTPSNKVTEKGKYVELRCDPISGHTALYWYRQSLGQGPEFLIYFQGTGAADDSGLPNDRFFAVRPEGSVSTLKIQRTERGDSAVYLCASSIKTDTEAFFGQGTRLTVV.

This clone was seen once. CDR3 loop: CASSMSSGGGETQYF. The DNA for the CDR3 is TGTGCCAGTAGTATGTCTAGCGGGGGCGGGGAGACCCAGTACTTC. V and J are TRBV19 and TRBJ2-5, with 10 nucleotides matching TRBD2. The CDR3 extends over 15 amino acids. Germline trimming cut 3 bases from V and 5 bases from J; bases unmatched to any gene: 6. Germline-derived CDR1 and CDR2 are LNHDA and SQIVND (reference sequence). Variable domain in full (rest from reference TRBV19 and TRBJ2-5): DGGITQSPKYLFRKEGQNVTLSCEQNLNHDAMYWYRQDPGQGLRLIYYSQIVNDFQKGDIAEGYSVSREKKESFPLTVTSAQKNPTAFYLCASSMSSGGGETQYFGPGTRLLVL.

This chain connects TRBV13 to TRBJ1-3; 7 nucleotides line up with TRBD1. The germline CDR1 and CDR2 sequences are PRHDT and FYEKMQ (reference sequence). This CDR3 has 17 amino acids. The trim removed 1 base at V and 2 bases at J, leaving 8 bases unmatched. CDR3 sequence: CASSLALGTVTGNTIYF. CDR3 bases: TGTGCCAGCAGCTTAGCCTTAGGGACAGTTACTGGAAACACCATATATTTT. The entire variable domain, with the rest obtained from reference TRBV13 and TRBJ1-3, is as follows: AAGVIQSPRHLIKEKRETATLKCYPIPRHDTVYWYQQGPGQDPQFLISFYEKMQSDKGSIPDRFSAQQFSDYHSELNMSSLELGDSALYFCASSLALGTVTGNTIYFGEGSWLTVV.

This clone was seen more than once but under ten times. V usage is TRBV9 and J usage is TRBJ1-2; maybe TRBD1 (5 bases). From germline, CDR1 is SGDLS and CDR2 YYNGEE. This CDR3 contains 15 residues. Deletions cut 0 bases from V and 2 bases from J, with 11 bases between. Here the CDR3 DNA reads TGTGCCAGCAGCGTAGTTCCAGGGCCGAACTATGGCTACACCTTC. Residues: CASSVVPGPNYGYTF.

CDR3 protein: CASSVALSDERTEAFF. The DNA of the CDR3 is TGTGCCAGCAGCGTAGCACTGTCGGACGAGAGAACTGAAGCTTTCTTT. The chain has TRBV9 and TRBJ1-1; no definite D call. Germline V gene data show CDR1 as SGDLS and CDR2 as YYNGEE. There are 16 residues in the CDR3. Trimming took off 0 bases at V and 5 bases at J, with 17 bases between the two ends.

This sequence joins TRBV5-1 and TRBJ2-2; unclear D gene. CDR3 size: 15 residues. CDR1 SGHRS and CDR2 YFSETQ come from the germline V gene. The germline V and J ends were trimmed by 2 bases and 2 bases, with 10 bases remaining between them. CDR3 amino acids: CASSFDLPNTGELFF. The CDR3 DNA sequence: TGCGCCAGCAGCTTTGACTTACCAAACACCGGGGAGCTGTTTTTT. Combining the CDR3 with reference TRBV5-1 and TRBJ2-2 gives the whole variable domain KAGVTQTPRYLIKTRGQQVTLSCSPISGHRSVSWYQQTPGQGLQFLFEYFSETQRNKGNFPGRFSGRQFSNSRSEMNVSTLELGDSALYLCASSFDLPNTGELFFGEGSRLTVL.

The chain couples TRBV15 to TRBJ2-5; 11 bases align to TRBD1. Looked up from germline, CDR1 is LNHNV and CDR2 is YYDKDF (reference sequence). CDR3 length: 14 amino acids. V gave up 4 bases and J gave up 4 bases; unmatched junction bases: 2. The DNA for the CDR3 is TGTGCCACCAGCATAGGGACAGGGGGAGAGACCCAGTACTTC. Encoded protein: CATSIGTGGETQYF.

The genes are TRBV7-8 and TRBJ1-5; no clear D. The CDR3 contains 12 residues. The germline CDR1 and CDR2 sequences are SGHVS and FQNEAQ. Trimming left V 5 bases short and J 3 bases short, with 5 bases between. CDR3 coding DNA: TGTGCCAGCAGCCCCGCCAATCAGCCCCAGCATTTT. Translating it yields CASSPANQPQHF.

The chain carries TRBV5-1 and TRBJ2-1, with a tentative D call TRBD2 (6 bases). This CDR3 spans 14 amino acids. Germline values: CDR1 SGHRS, CDR2 YFSETQ. V was clipped by 1 base and J by 8 bases, with 13 bases between them. The CDR3 here is CASSLLGGVDEQFF. In DNA form, the CDR3 reads TGCGCCAGCAGCTTGTTGGGCGGGGTGGATGAGCAGTTCTTC.

V and J are TRBV12-3 or TRBV12-4 and TRBJ2-2, with 8 bases identical to TRBD1. V lost 6 bases to trimming and J lost 7 bases; unmatched junction nucleotides: 4. The CDR3 covers 13 residues. The CDR3 is CASSSTGVGELFF. The DNA of the CDR3 is TGTGCCAGCAGCTCGACAGGGGTCGGGGAGCTGTTTTTT.

The chain uses TRBV30 and TRBJ2-7, with 7 bases matching TRBD2. Germline-derived CDR1 and CDR2 are GTSNPN and SVGIG (reference sequence). The CDR3 covers 14 residues. V lost 1 base to trimming and J lost 5 bases; unmatched junction nucleotides: 8. This CDR3 is CAWSGGRERDEQYF. CDR3 in DNA: TGTGCCTGGAGTGGGGGGAGGGAGCGGGACGAGCAGTACTTC. The full variable domain, rest sourced from reference TRBV30 and TRBJ2-7, is SQTIHQWPATLVQPVGSPLSLECTVEGTSNPNLYWYRQAAGRGLQLLFYSVGIGQISSEVPQNLSASRPQDRQFILSSKKLLLSDSGFYLCAWSGGRERDEQYFGPGTRLTVT.

This CDR3 is CASSVTQGASTGELFF. The CDR3 region has the DNA TGTGCCAGCAGCGTAACTCAGGGGGCTAGCACCGGGGAGCTGTTTTTT. This rearrangement joins TRBV9 to TRBJ2-2; 8 positions agree with TRBD1. Germline assignment: CDR1 SGDLS and CDR2 YYNGEE. J lost 4 bases, V lost 1 base, and 6 bases had no gene match. The CDR3 contains 16 residues.

The V call is TRBV30, the J call TRBJ1-1; a possible D gene is TRBD1 (6 bases). Germline V gene sequence: CDR1 GTSNPN, CDR2 SVGIG (reference sequence). This CDR3 region has 15 residues. With 1 base removed from V and 1 base from J, the gap between germline ends came to 13 bases. The CDR3 protein is CAWSDNRVPNTEAFF. The CDR3 DNA sequence: TGTGCCTGGAGTGATAACAGGGTACCGAACACTGAAGCTTTCTTT.

The chain links TRBV2 to TRBJ1-1, with D perhaps matching TRBD1 (5 bases). Germline V gene sequence: CDR1 SNHLY, CDR2 FYNNEI. The CDR3 sequence is 17 residues long. V was clipped by 3 bases and J by 4 bases, with 21 bases between them. Here the CDR3 reads CASSDPDSPWVFTEAFF. As DNA, the CDR3 is TGTGCCAGCAGTGACCCAGACAGCCCCTGGGTATTCACTGAAGCTTTCTTT.

This rearrangement joins TRBV7-8 to TRBJ2-1, with 16 bases matching TRBD2. The germline V gene encodes CDR1 SGHVS and CDR2 FQNEAQ. The CDR3 has 19 amino acids. V was pared by 5 bases and J by 4 bases, with 11 bases of the junction left unmatched. CDR3 loop: CASSTSGTSGGAGYNEQFF. CDR3 DNA: TGTGCCAGCAGCACCTCCGGGACTAGCGGGGGGGCGGGATACAATGAGCAGTTCTTC. The whole variable domain, remainder taken from reference TRBV7-8 and TRBJ2-1, is GAGVSQSPRYKVAKRGQDVALRCDPISGHVSLFWYQQALGQGPEFLTYFQNEAQLDKSGLPSDRFFAERPEGSVSTLKIQRTQQEDSAVYLCASSTSGTSGGAGYNEQFFGPGTRLTVL.

The V and J genes are TRBV11-2 and TRBJ1-1; D is perhaps TRBD1 (5 bases). The germline V gene encodes CDR1 SGHAT and CDR2 FQNNGV. The CDR3 length is 19 residues. Between the trimmed V and J ends, which lost 6 bases and 3 bases, there was a span of 29 bases. DNA for the CDR3: TGTGCCAGCAGTCGAACAGGCATGAACAACCCCTTGAGGGACACTGAAGCTTTCTTT. Translating it yields CASSRTGMNNPLRDTEAFF.

The chain joins TRBV25-1 to TRBJ2-1; 10 bases match TRBD2. Per germline, CDR1 MGHDK and CDR2 SYGVNS. The length of the CDR3 is 15 residues. The J segment lost 8 bases and the V segment lost 3 bases, leaving 7 bases of the junction unmatched. The CDR3 loop is CASSDERGGRDEQFF. DNA of the CDR3: TGTGCCAGCAGTGATGAGCGGGGGGGAAGGGATGAGCAGTTCTTC.

The V gene is TRBV5-4, the J gene TRBJ2-5, with a possible D match to TRBD2 (5 bases). V was shortened by 4 bases and J by 5 bases, with 18 bases between the two germline ends. The germline V gene encodes CDR1 SGHNT and CDR2 YYREEE (reference sequence). The CDR3 contains 15 residues. The CDR3 DNA follows: TGTGCCAGCAGCCCAAACTCGGGAAGGGCTGAGACCCAGTACTTC. Its protein product is CASSPNSGRAETQYF.